The source of this T cell receptor (beta chain) is a study of cytomegalovirus exposure and HLA in healthy donors. Germline lookup yields CDR1 SNHLY and CDR2 FYNNEI. The CDR3 has 15 residues. Unmatched junction bases numbered 9, after V lost 7 bases and J lost 4 bases. This PCR relied on a set of 60 Vbeta primers and 13 Jbeta primers. The data were produced by immunoSEQ multiplex PCR, yet TCRdb's version contains in-frame clones alone and is incomplete. The profile shows about 200,000 clones, around 73% of them singletons. This TCR derives from a male donor in good health and CMV-seronegative. The chain employs TRBV2 and TRBJ2-1; 8 nucleotides match TRBD1. The sample was PBMCs. For the CDR3, the DNA is TGTGCCAGCACTTCCGGGACAGGAACTTACAATGAGCAGTTCTTC. Protein product: CASTSGTGTYNEQFF.